This note documents a single TCR beta chain sequence. CDR3 length: 17 amino acids. Germline values: CDR1 SGDLS, CDR2 YYNGEE. Unmatched junction bases numbered 7, after V lost 0 bases and J lost 2 bases. Patients at the Seattle site were enrolled during active infection and followed longitudinally. Original handling: Nucleated cell number was recorded as an estimate derived from reference gene primer amplification. Only in-frame clones appear in the TCRdb table, and some are missing; sequencing was by immunoSEQ multiplex PCR. V and J calls plus clone size are reproduced from that table; the DNA served to infer D and trimming. Of about 260,000 clones listed, more than 85% are singletons. The data are from a study of blood T cell repertoires in COVID-19. As for the study in general: Some COVID-19 samples were acute and others convalescent; all came from the United States, Italy and Spain. PBMCs, B-cell-depleted T cells, or T cells were the source of the cDNA or gDNA that made up the material.

The sample consisted of peripheral blood. The genes are TRBV9 and TRBJ2-3, with TRBD2 matching 9 bases. The origin of this receptor is a person under 30 with COVID-19, enrolled during active disease. Here the CDR3 reads CASSVGLADKNTDTQYF. The CDR3 nucleotides read TGTGCCAGCAGCGTAGGACTAGCGGACAAAAACACAGATACGCAGTATTTT.